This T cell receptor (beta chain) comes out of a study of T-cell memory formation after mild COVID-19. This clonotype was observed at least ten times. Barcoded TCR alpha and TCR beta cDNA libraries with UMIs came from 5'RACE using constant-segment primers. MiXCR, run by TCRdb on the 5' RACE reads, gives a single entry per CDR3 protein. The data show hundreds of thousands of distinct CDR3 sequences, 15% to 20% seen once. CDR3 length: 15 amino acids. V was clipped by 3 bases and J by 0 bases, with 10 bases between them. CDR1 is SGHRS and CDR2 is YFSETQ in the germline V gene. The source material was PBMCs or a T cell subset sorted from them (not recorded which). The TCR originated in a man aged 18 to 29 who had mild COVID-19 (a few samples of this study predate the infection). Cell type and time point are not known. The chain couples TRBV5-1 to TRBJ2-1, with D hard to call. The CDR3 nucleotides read TGCGCCAGCAGCTCCGAAATCCACTCCTACAATGAGCAGTTCTTC. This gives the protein CASSSEIHSYNEQFF.